This T cell receptor beta chain was recorded in a study of blood T cell repertoires in COVID-19. At the level of the study: Specimens from acute and convalescent COVID-19 originated in the United States, Italy and Spain. T cells, B-cell-depleted T cells, or PBMCs provided the cDNA or gDNA that served as material.

Per the authors' pipeline: By means of reference gene primer amplification, nucleated cell counts were estimated. Profiling relied on immunoSEQ multiplex PCR, and the TCRdb table lists in-frame clones only, not all of them. For V, J and clone size, that table is used; D and trimming come from the DNA. In the table there are around 81,000 clones, roughly three quarters of which are singletons. Losses at the gene ends were 0 bases for V and 5 bases for J; bases not matched to a gene: 6. Germline V gene data show CDR1 as SGDLS and CDR2 as YYNGEE. This CDR3 spans 16 amino acids. The V call is TRBV9, the J call TRBJ2-2; 8 bases agree with TRBD2. The clonotype was recovered from a human donor in a cohort sampled during active COVID-19. The sample comprised peripheral blood. Written as DNA, the CDR3 is TGTGCCAGCAGCGTAGGCGGACTAGCTGAAACCGGGGAGCTGTTTTTT. Its protein product is CASSVGGLAETGELFF.